Included here is one TCR beta chain sequence, with context. V was pared by 0 bases and J by 3 bases, with 20 bases between. Germline CDR1 MNHNS, CDR2 SASEGT. The CDR3 consists of 18 residues. Sequencing was performed with immunoSEQ multiplex PCR; in TCRdb, only in-frame clones are kept and a portion is missing. The sample includes roughly 200,000 clones, approximately 86% of them seen just once. The data are from a study of blood T cell repertoires in COVID-19. As for the study in general: Nucleic acid was either cDNA or gDNA, and it came from T cells, B-cell-depleted T cells, or PBMCs.

This sequence originates from a woman in her sixties with acute COVID-19. J is TRBJ1-1 and V is TRBV6-1; TRBD1 is a possible D gene (5 bases). The sequenced sample consisted of PBMCs or T cells enriched from blood (not recorded which). CDR3 in DNA: TGTGCCAGCAGTGAAGCTTTGTCTTTTTCTCAGGGCGACACTGAAGCTTTCTTT. Translated, it gives CASSEALSFSQGDTEAFF.